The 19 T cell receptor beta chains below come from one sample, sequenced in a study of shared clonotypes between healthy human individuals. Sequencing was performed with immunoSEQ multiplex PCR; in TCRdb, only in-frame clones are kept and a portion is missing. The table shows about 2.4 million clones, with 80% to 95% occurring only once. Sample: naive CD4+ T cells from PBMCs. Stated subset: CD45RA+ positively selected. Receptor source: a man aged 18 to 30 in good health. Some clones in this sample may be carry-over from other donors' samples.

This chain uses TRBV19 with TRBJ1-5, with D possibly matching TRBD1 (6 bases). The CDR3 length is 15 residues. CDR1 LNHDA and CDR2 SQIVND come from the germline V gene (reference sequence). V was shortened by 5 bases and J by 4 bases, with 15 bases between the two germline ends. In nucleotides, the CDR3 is TGTGCCAGTAGTGTCAGACAGGCACGTAATCAGCCCCAGCATTTT. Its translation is CASSVRQARNQPQHF.

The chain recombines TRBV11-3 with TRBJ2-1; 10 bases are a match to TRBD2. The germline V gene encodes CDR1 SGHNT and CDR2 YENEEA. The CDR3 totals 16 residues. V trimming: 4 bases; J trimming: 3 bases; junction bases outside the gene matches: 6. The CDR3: CASSSGSGRVYNEQFF. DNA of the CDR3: TGTGCCAGCAGCTCTGGAAGCGGGAGGGTCTACAATGAGCAGTTCTTC. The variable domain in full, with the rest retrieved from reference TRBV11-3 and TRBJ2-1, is EAGVVQSPRYKIIEKKQPVAFWCNPISGHNTLYWYLQNLGQGPELLIRYENEEAVDDSQLPKDRFSAERLKGVDSTLKIQPAELGDSAVYLCASSSGSGRVYNEQFFGPGTRLTVL.

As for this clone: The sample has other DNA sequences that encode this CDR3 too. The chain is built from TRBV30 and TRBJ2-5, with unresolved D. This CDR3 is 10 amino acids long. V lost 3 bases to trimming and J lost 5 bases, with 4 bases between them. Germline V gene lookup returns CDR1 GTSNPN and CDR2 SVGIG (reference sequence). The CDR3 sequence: CAWSGETQYF. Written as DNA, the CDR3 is TGTGCCTGGAGCGGGGAGACCCAGTACTTC.

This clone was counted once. CDR3 DNA sequence: TGTGCCATCAGTAGGACTAGCGGGAGTGCAGATACGCAGTATTTT. Protein product: CAISRTSGSADTQYF. The V gene is TRBV10-3, the J gene TRBJ2-3, with TRBD2 matching 13 bases. Germline V CDR1 and CDR2: ENHRY, SYGVKD. V dropped 5 bases and J dropped 4; count of bases not matched to a gene: 3. CDR3 length equals 15 residues.

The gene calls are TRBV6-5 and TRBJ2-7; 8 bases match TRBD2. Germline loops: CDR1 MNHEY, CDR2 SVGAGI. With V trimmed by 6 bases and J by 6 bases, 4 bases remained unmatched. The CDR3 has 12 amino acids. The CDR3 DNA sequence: TGTGCCAGCAGCACCGGGAGGGGCGAGCAGTACTTC. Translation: CASSTGRGEQYF.

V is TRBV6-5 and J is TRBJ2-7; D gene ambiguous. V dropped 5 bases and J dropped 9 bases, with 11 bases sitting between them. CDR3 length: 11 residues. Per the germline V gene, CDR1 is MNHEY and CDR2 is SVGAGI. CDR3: CASSPPPGQYF. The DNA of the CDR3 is TGTGCCAGCAGTCCCCCTCCAGGGCAGTACTTC.

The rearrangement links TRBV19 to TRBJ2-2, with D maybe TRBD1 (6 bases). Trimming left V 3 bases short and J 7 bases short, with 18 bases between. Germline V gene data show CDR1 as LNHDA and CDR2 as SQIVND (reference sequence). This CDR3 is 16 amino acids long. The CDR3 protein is CASSIGTSSVSGELFF. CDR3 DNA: TGTGCCAGTAGTATCGGGACAAGTAGCGTCAGCGGGGAGCTGTTTTTT. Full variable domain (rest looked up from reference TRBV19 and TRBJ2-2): DGGITQSPKYLFRKEGQNVTLSCEQNLNHDAMYWYRQDPGQGLRLIYYSQIVNDFQKGDIAEGYSVSREKKESFPLTVTSAQKNPTAFYLCASSIGTSSVSGELFFGEGSRLTVL.

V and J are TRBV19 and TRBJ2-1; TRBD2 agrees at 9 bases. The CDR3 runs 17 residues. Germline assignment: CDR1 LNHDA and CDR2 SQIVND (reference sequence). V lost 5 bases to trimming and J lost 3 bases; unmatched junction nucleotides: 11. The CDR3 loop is CASSALSGLAIYNEQFF. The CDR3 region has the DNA TGTGCCAGTAGTGCCTTGTCGGGACTAGCTATCTACAATGAGCAGTTCTTC.

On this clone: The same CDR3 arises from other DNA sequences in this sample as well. CDR3 amino acids: CASSVGGYEQYF. CDR3 bases: TGTGCCAGCAGCGTAGGGGGGTACGAGCAGTACTTC. The rearrangement links TRBV7-2 to TRBJ2-7; tentatively, D is TRBD1 or TRBD2 (6 bases each). V shed 5 bases and J shed 4 bases, with 9 bases lying between them. Germline CDR1 reads SGHTA; CDR2 reads FQGNSA. This CDR3 is built from 12 residues.

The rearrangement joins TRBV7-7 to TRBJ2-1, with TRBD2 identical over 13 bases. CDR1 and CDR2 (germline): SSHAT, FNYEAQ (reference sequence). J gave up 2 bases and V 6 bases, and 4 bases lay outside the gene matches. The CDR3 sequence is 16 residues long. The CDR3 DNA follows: TGTGCCAGCAGTCAAGGACTAGCGGGAGCCTACAATGAGCAGTTCTTC. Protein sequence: CASSQGLAGAYNEQFF.

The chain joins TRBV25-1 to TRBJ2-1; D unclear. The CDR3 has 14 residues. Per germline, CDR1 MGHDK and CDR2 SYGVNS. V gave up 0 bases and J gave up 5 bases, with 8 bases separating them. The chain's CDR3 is CASSEYRANNEQFF. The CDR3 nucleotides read TGTGCCAGCAGTGAATATCGGGCCAACAATGAGCAGTTCTTC.

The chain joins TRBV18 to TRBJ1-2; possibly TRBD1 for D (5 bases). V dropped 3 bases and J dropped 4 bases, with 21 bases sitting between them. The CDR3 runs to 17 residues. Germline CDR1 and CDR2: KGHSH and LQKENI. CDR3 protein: CASSPRGDSGNGYGYTF. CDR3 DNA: TGTGCCAGCTCACCCCGAGGGGATAGCGGGAATGGCTATGGCTACACCTTC.

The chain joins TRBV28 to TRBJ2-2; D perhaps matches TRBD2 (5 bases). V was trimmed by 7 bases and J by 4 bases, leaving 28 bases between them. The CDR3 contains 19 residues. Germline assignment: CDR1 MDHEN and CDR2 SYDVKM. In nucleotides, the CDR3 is TGTGCCAGCACCCTGACGGCTGGTGCGCGGGTCACTACCACCGGGGAGCTGTTTTTT. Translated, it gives CASTLTAGARVTTTGELFF.

Written as DNA, the CDR3 is TGTGCCACCAGCAGACAAAGGGATACCCACGGCTACACCTTC. This codes for CATSRQRDTHGYTF. The chain links TRBV15 to TRBJ1-2; D unclear. V dropped 2 bases and J dropped 8 bases, with 15 bases sitting between them. The CDR3 sequence is 14 residues long. CDR1 LNHNV and CDR2 YYDKDF come from the germline V gene (reference sequence).

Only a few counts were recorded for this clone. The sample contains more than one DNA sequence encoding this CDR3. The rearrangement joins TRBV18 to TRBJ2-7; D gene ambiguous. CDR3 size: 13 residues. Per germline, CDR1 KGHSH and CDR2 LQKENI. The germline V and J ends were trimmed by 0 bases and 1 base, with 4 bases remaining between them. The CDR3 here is CASSPPGSYEQYF. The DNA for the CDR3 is TGTGCCAGCTCACCACCCGGATCCTACGAGCAGTACTTC.

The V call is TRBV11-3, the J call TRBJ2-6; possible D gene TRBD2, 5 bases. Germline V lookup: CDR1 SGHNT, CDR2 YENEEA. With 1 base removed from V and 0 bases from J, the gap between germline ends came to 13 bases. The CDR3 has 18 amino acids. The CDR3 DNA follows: TGTGCCAGCAGCTTAGGTGGCGGGTTCTCCTCTGGGGCCAACGTCCTGACTTTC. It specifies CASSLGGGFSSGANVLTF. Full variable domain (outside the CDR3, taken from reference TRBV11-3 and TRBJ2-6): EAGVVQSPRYKIIEKKQPVAFWCNPISGHNTLYWYLQNLGQGPELLIRYENEEAVDDSQLPKDRFSAERLKGVDSTLKIQPAELGDSAVYLCASSLGGGFSSGANVLTFGAGSRLTVL.

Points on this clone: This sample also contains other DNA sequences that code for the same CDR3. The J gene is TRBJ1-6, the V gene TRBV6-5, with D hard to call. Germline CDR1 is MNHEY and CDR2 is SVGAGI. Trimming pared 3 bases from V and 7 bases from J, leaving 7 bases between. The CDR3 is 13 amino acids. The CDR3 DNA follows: TGTGCCAGCAGTTATGATCGGAATTCACCCCTCCACTTT. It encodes CASSYDRNSPLHF.

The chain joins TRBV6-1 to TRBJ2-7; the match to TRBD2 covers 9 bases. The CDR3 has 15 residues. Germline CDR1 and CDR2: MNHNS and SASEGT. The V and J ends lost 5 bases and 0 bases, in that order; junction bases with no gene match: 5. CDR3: CASSRTSVSSYEQYF. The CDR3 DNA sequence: TGTGCCAGCAGTAGGACTAGCGTGAGCTCCTACGAGCAGTACTTC.

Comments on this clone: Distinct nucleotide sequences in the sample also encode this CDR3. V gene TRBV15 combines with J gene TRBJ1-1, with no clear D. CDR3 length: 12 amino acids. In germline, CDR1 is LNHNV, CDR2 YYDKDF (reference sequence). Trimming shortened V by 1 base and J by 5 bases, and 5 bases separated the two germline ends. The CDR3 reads CATSRVGTEAFF. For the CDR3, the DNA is TGTGCCACCAGCAGAGTCGGGACTGAAGCTTTCTTT. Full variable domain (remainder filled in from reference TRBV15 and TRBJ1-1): DAMVIQNPRYQVTQFGKPVTLSCSQTLNHNVMYWYQQKSSQAPKLLFHYYDKDFNNEADTPDNFQSRRPNTSFCFLDIRSPGLGDTAMYLCATSRVGTEAFFGQGTRLTVV.